This record concerns one TCR beta chain sequence. This record belongs to a study of blood T cell repertoires in COVID-19. Across the whole study: Two negative PCRs, clearance, or symptom resolution were required of recovered Cohort 3 donors. The United States, Italy and Spain were the sources of the acute and convalescent COVID-19 samples.

Participants had their cohort set by participant-reported clinical history. Method: immunoSEQ multiplex PCR; TCRdb's copy keeps in-frame clones and lacks some. The sample carries approximately 250,000 clones, approximately 90% recorded once. This TCR was sampled from a woman aged 55 to 70 in a cohort exposed to, infected with or recovered from COVID-19 (not recorded which). Input material: PBMCs or T cells enriched from blood (not recorded which).

Here the CDR3 reads CASSSGQSFTDTQYF. The CDR3, as DNA: TGCGCCAGCAGCTCGGGACAGTCCTTCACAGATACGCAGTATTTT. The genes are TRBV5-1 and TRBJ2-3; 7 positions match TRBD1. The V and J ends lost 3 bases and 2 bases, in that order; junction bases with no gene match: 6. CDR3 length: 15 residues. The germline gives CDR1 SGHRS, CDR2 YFSETQ. The full variable domain, completed using reference TRBV5-1 and TRBJ2-3, is KAGVTQTPRYLIKTRGQQVTLSCSPISGHRSVSWYQQTPGQGLQFLFEYFSETQRNKGNFPGRFSGRQFSNSRSEMNVSTLELGDSALYLCASSSGQSFTDTQYFGPGTRLTVL.